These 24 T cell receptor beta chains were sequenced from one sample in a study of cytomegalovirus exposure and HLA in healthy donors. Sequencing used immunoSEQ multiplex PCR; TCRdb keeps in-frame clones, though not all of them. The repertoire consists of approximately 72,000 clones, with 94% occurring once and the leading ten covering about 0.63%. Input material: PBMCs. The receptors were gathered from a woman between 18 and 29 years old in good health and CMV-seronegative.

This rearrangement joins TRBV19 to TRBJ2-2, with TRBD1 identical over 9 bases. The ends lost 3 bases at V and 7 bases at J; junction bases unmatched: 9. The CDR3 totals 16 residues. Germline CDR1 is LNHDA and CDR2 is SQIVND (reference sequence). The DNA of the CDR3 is TGTGCCAGTAGTATTGCCGGGACAGGGTATCGCGGGGAGCTGTTTTTT. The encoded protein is CASSIAGTGYRGELFF.

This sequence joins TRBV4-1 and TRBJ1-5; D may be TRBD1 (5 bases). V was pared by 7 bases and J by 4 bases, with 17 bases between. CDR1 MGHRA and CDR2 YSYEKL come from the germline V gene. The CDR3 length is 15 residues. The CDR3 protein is CASTDRGGRNQPQHF. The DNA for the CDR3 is TGCGCCAGCACGGACCGGGGGGGGAGGAATCAGCCCCAGCATTTT.

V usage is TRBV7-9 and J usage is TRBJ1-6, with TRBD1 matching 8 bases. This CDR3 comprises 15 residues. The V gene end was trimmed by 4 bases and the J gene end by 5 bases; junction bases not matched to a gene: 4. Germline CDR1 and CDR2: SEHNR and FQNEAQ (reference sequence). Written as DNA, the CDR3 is TGTGCCAGCAGCTCAGGGGGCGGGAATAATTCACCCCTCCACTTT. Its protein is CASSSGGGNNSPLHF.

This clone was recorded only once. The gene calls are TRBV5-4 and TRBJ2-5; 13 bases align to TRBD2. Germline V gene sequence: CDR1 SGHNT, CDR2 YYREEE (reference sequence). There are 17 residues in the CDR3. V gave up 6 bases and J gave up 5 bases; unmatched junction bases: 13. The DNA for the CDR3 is TGTGCCAGCACTTGGGGTACTAGCGGGGGGGCCGGGGAGACCCAGTACTTC. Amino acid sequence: CASTWGTSGGAGETQYF.

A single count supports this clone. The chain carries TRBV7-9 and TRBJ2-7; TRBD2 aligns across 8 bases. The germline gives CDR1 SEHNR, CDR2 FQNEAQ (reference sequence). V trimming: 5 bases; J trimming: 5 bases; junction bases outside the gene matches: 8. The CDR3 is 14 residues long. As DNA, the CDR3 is TGTGCCAGCAGCCGACCGGGAGGGGACCACGAGCAGTACTTC. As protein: CASSRPGGDHEQYF.

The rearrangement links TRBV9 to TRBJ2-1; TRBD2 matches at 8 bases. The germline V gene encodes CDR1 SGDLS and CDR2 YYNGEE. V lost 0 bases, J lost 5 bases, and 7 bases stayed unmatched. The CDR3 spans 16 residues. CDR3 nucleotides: TGTGCCAGCAGCGTAGGTCCCCGGGGGGGCGACAATGAGCAGTTCTTC. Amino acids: CASSVGPRGGDNEQFF. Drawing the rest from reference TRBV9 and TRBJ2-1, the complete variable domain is DSGVTQTPKHLITATGQRVTLRCSPRSGDLSVYWYQQSLDQGLQFLIQYYNGEERAKGNILERFSAQQFPDLHSELNLSSLELGDSALYFCASSVGPRGGDNEQFFGPGTRLTVL.

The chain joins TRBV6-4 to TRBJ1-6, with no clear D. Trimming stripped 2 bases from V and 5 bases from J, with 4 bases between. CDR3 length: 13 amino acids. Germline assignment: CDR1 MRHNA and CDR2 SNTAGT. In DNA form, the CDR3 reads TGTGCCAGCAGTGACGGAGATAATTCACCCCTCCACTTT. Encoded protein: CASSDGDNSPLHF.

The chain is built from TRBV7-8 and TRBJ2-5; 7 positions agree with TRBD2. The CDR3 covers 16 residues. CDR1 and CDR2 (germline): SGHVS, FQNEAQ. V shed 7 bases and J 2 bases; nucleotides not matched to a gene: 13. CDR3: CASKVGRALPQETQYF. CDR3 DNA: TGTGCCAGCAAAGTTGGGAGGGCCCTCCCGCAAGAGACCCAGTACTTC. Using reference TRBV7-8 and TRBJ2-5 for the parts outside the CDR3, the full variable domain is GAGVSQSPRYKVAKRGQDVALRCDPISGHVSLFWYQQALGQGPEFLTYFQNEAQLDKSGLPSDRFFAERPEGSVSTLKIQRTQQEDSAVYLCASKVGRALPQETQYFGPGTRLLVL.

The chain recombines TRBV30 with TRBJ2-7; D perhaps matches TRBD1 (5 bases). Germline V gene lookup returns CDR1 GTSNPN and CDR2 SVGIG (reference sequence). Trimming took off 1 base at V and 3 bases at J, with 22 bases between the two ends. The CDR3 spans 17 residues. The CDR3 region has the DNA TGTGCCTGGAGTGCGAGAACAGGCCCCTTCTTCAGCTACGAGCAGTACTTC. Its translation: CAWSARTGPFFSYEQYF.

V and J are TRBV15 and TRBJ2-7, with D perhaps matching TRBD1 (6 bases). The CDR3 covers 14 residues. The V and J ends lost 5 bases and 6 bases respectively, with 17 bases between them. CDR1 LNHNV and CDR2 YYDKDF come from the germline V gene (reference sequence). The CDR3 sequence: CATSLDRAPGEQYF. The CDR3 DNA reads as TGTGCCACCAGCTTGGACAGAGCGCCGGGCGAGCAGTACTTC.

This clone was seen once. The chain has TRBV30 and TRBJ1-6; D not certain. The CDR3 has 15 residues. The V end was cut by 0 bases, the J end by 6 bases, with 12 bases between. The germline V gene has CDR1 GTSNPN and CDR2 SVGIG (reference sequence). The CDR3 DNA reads TGTGCCTGGAGTGTAGGTGGAGCTTCTAATTCACCCCTCCACTTT. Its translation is CAWSVGGASNSPLHF.

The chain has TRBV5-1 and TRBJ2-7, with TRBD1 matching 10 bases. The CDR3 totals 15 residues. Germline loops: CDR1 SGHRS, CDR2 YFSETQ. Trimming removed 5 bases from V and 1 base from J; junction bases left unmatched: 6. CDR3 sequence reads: CASRGGQGRSYEQYF. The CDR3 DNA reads TGCGCCAGCAGGGGGGGACAGGGGCGTTCCTACGAGCAGTACTTC.

CDR3 region: CASSWTNNEQFF. CDR3 coding DNA: TGTGCCAGCAGTTGGACAAACAATGAGCAGTTCTTC. V gene TRBV6-1 combines with J gene TRBJ2-1; D possibly corresponds to TRBD1 (5 bases). The V end was cut by 5 bases, the J end by 5 bases, with 7 bases between. The CDR3 totals 12 residues. Germline CDR1 is MNHNS and CDR2 is SASEGT.

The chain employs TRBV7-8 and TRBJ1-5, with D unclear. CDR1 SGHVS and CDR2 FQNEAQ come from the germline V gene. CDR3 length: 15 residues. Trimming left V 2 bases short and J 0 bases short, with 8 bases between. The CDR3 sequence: CASSLISGSNQPQHF. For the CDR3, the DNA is TGTGCCAGCAGCTTAATTTCCGGTAGCAATCAGCCCCAGCATTTT.

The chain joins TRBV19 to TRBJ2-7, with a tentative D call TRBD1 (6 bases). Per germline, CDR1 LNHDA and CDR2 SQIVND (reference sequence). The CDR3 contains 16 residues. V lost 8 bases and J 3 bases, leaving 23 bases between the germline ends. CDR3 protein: CASLPTQGHTVYEQYF. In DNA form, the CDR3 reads TGTGCCAGTCTTCCTACTCAGGGACACACCGTCTACGAGCAGTACTTC.

CDR3: CASSQDPETGTSYEQYF. The CDR3 DNA sequence: TGCGCCAGCAGCCAAGATCCTGAGACAGGTACCTCCTACGAGCAGTACTTC. The rearrangement links TRBV4-1 to TRBJ2-7; D may be TRBD1 (6 bases). V was shortened by 0 bases and J by 0 bases, with 15 bases between the two germline ends. CDR1 MGHRA and CDR2 YSYEKL come from the germline V gene. There are 17 residues in the CDR3.

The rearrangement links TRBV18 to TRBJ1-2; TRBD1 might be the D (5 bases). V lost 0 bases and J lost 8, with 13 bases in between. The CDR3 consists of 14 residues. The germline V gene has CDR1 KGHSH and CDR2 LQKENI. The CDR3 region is CASSPPNVQGGYTF. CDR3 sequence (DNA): TGTGCCAGCTCACCACCGAACGTTCAGGGAGGCTACACCTTC.

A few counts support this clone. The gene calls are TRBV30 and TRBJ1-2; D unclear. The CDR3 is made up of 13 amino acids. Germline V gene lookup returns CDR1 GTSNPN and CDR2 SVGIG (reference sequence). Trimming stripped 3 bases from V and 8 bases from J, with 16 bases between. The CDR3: CAWSNLGVGGYTF. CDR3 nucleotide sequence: TGTGCCTGGAGCAATCTCGGGGTGGGGGGCTACACCTTC. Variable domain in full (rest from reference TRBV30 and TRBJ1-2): SQTIHQWPATLVQPVGSPLSLECTVEGTSNPNLYWYRQAAGRGLQLLFYSVGIGQISSEVPQNLSASRPQDRQFILSSKKLLLSDSGFYLCAWSNLGVGGYTFGSGTRLTVV.

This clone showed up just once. The CDR3 region is CAISENGQPGANVLTF. The CDR3 DNA sequence: TGTGCCATCAGTGAAAATGGACAGCCTGGGGCCAACGTCCTGACTTTC. The gene calls are TRBV10-3 and TRBJ2-6; tentatively, D is TRBD1 (6 bases). V was pared by 3 bases and J by 2 bases, with 11 bases between. CDR1 and CDR2 (germline): ENHRY, SYGVKD. This CDR3 comprises 16 residues.

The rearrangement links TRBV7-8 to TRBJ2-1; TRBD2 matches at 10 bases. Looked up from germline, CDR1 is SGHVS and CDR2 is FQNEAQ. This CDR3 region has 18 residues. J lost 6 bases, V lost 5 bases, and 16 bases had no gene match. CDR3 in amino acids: CASSADNWKRGGSNEQFF. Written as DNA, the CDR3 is TGTGCCAGCAGCGCCGATAACTGGAAGCGGGGGGGAAGCAATGAGCAGTTCTTC.

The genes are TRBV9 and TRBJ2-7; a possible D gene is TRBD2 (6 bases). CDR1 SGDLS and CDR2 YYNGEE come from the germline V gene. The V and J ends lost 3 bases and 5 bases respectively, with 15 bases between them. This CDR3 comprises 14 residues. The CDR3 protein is CASSAVQGGNEQYF. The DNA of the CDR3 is TGTGCCAGCAGCGCAGTCCAGGGAGGAAACGAGCAGTACTTC.

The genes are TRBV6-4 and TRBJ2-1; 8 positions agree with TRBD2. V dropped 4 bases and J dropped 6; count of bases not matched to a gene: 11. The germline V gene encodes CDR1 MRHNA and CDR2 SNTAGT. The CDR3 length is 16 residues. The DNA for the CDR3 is TGTGCCAGCAGTGCGTACGAGGCGGGGGGAAGCAATGAGCAGTTCTTC. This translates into CASSAYEAGGSNEQFF.

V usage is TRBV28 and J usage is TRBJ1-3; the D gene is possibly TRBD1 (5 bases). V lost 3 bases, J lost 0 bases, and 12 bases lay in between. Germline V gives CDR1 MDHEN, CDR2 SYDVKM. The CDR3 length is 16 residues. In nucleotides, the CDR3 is TGTGCCAGCAGTTTCCCTTACAGGACCTCTGGAAACACCATATATTTT. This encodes CASSFPYRTSGNTIYF.

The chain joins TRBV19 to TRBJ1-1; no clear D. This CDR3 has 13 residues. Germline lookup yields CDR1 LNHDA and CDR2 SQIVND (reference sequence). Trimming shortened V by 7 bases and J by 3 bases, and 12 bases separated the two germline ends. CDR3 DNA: TGTGCCAGTAAGTCCGAGGAGTACACTGAAGCTTTCTTT. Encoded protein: CASKSEEYTEAFF. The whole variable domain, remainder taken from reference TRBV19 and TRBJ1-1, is DGGITQSPKYLFRKEGQNVTLSCEQNLNHDAMYWYRQDPGQGLRLIYYSQIVNDFQKGDIAEGYSVSREKKESFPLTVTSAQKNPTAFYLCASKSEEYTEAFFGQGTRLTVV.